The 17 T cell receptor beta chains below were found in one sample sequenced in a study of T cells expressing NK-cell markers. TCRdb re-called the 5' RACE reads, yielding one record per CDR3 amino acid sequence without DNA. The sample totals 200,000 to 300,000 distinct CDR3 sequences. Sequencing was performed on blood T cells: a sorted CD56 or NKG2C T cell subset, CD4+ or CD8+ T cells, or bulk PBMC T cells (not recorded which). Receptors originate from a young man in good health.

The chain uses TRBV29-1 and TRBJ1-1. The CDR3 has 14 amino acids. Germline loops: CDR1 SQVTM, CDR2 ANQGSEA. The CDR3 sequence is CSVETSDGNTEAFF.

This chain uses TRBV12-3 or TRBV12-4 with TRBJ2-1. The CDR3 sequence is 12 residues long. CDR3 region: CASSSYYNEQFF.

This chain connects TRBV6-1 to TRBJ2-1; the TRBD1 assignment by TCRdb is unverifiable without DNA. Germline assignment: CDR1 MNHNS and CDR2 SASEGT. The CDR3 consists of 16 residues. CDR3 residues: CASSSLQVTGYNEQFF.

The V and J genes are TRBV15 and TRBJ1-1; TCRdb's D call, TRBD1, is unchecked because there is no DNA. Germline CDR1 LNHNV, CDR2 YYDKDF (reference sequence). The CDR3 length is 16 residues. CDR3 amino acids: CATSRDYSQGNTEAFF.

The genes are TRBV29-1 and TRBJ1-5; TCRdb names TRBD1, which stays unverified in the absence of DNA. The CDR3 is 15 residues long. Looked up from germline, CDR1 is SQVTM and CDR2 is ANQGSEA. The CDR3 spells CSVATGTGGGQPQHF. Based on the CDR3 plus reference TRBV29-1 and TRBJ1-5, the full variable domain is SAVISQKPSRDICQRGTSLTIQCQVDSQVTMMFWYRQQPGQSLTLIATANQGSEATYESGFVIDKFPISRPNLTFSTLTVSNMSPEDSSIYLCSVATGTGGGQPQHFGDGTRLSIL.

This rearrangement joins TRBV4-2 to TRBJ1-6; TCRdb's D call, TRBD1, is unchecked because there is no DNA. This CDR3 comprises 15 residues. CDR1 is LGHNA and CDR2 is YNFKEQ in the germline V gene. This CDR3 reads CASSSVGGDNSPLHF.

The chain carries TRBV27 and TRBJ1-5; there is no DNA to check the TCRdb D call of TRBD1. The germline CDR1 and CDR2 sequences are MNHEY and SMNVEV (reference sequence). The CDR3 length is 14 residues. CDR3 amino acids: CASRGTTSNQPQHF.

V is TRBV6-5 and J is TRBJ1-4; TCRdb names TRBD1, which stays unverified in the absence of DNA. The V gene's germline CDR1 is MNHEY and CDR2 SVGAGI. The CDR3 is 17 amino acids. The CDR3 protein is CASSYSIAGSPNEKLFF.

This chain uses TRBV11-2 with TRBJ1-1; the TCRdb D gene call, TRBD1, has no DNA to confirm it. The CDR3 sequence is 14 residues long. The germline V gene encodes CDR1 SGHAT and CDR2 FQNNGV. The chain's CDR3 is CASSSPSETPEAFF. The full variable domain, rest sourced from reference TRBV11-2 and TRBJ1-1, is EAGVAQSPRYKIIEKRQSVAFWCNPISGHATLYWYQQILGQGPKLLIQFQNNGVVDDSQLPKDRFSAERLKGVDSTLKIQPAKLEDSAVYLCASSSPSETPEAFFGQGTRLTVV.

The rearrangement joins TRBV19 to TRBJ2-3; there is no DNA to check the TCRdb D call of TRBD1. The V gene's germline CDR1 is LNHDA and CDR2 SQIVND (reference sequence). This CDR3 contains 14 residues. CDR3 amino acids: CASAAGGSTDTQYF. Full variable domain (missing parts from reference TRBV19 and TRBJ2-3): DGGITQSPKYLFRKEGQNVTLSCEQNLNHDAMYWYRQDPGQGLRLIYYSQIVNDFQKGDIAEGYSVSREKKESFPLTVTSAQKNPTAFYLCASAAGGSTDTQYFGPGTRLTVL.

The rearrangement uses TRBV6-6 and TRBJ2-1. Germline CDR1 reads MNHNY; CDR2 reads SVGAGI (reference sequence). The CDR3 sequence is 13 residues long. CDR3 in amino acids: CASSPRLRNEQFF.

The rearrangement links TRBV7-6 to TRBJ2-1; TCRdb proposes TRBD2, but this gene call is untestable without DNA. Per the germline V gene, CDR1 is SGHVS and CDR2 is FNYEAQ. There are 15 residues in the CDR3. The CDR3 loop is CASSLDGASGRGLFF.

The rearrangement joins TRBV12-5 to TRBJ2-3; the D gene TCRdb calls, TRBD2, cannot be checked with no DNA. This CDR3 has 16 residues. In germline, CDR1 is LGHNT, CDR2 FRNRAP. The CDR3 region is CASGTGLAGGPDTQYF.

The CDR3 protein is CATSARTSASHNEQFF. The chain has TRBV24-1 and TRBJ2-1; TCRdb designates TRBD2, a call that cannot be tested without DNA. Germline CDR1 is KGHDR and CDR2 is SFDVKD. The CDR3 runs 16 residues.

The chain has TRBV27 and TRBJ2-3; TCRdb gives TRBD1 as the D gene, but with no DNA this cannot be confirmed. Germline V gene lookup returns CDR1 MNHEY and CDR2 SMNVEV (reference sequence). The CDR3 runs 15 residues. CDR3 loop: CASSSQGISTDTQYF.

The gene calls are TRBV24-1 and TRBJ2-3; TCRdb's D call of TRBD1 is untestable without DNA. The germline CDR1 and CDR2 sequences are KGHDR and SFDVKD. The length of the CDR3 is 15 residues. The CDR3 sequence is CATSDPATKDDTQYF.

The rearrangement uses TRBV5-4 and TRBJ2-1; absent DNA, TCRdb's TRBD2 call cannot be checked. The CDR3 extends over 14 amino acids. CDR1 and CDR2 (germline): SGHNT, YYREEE (reference sequence). This CDR3 reads CASSTGLAGEEQFF.